This TCR beta chain stems from a study of response to subunit inactivated influenza vaccine. Broader study findings: Few additional T cells are recruited per seasonal influenza vaccination, authors suggested.

This CDR3 is 17 amino acids long. The germline V gene has CDR1 DFQATT and CDR2 SNEGSKA (reference sequence). V lost 6 bases to trimming and J lost 0 bases, with 21 bases between them. Remarks on this clonotype: Its antigen is unidentified.

TCRdb independently ran MiXCR on the RT-PCR reads; one entry per CDR3 protein. The table records around 150,000 distinct CDR3 sequences, approximately 11% of them present only once. The sequencing used non-naive T cells sorted from PBMCs, collected 45 days after vaccination. The sequence derives from a middle-aged man who received an inactivated influenza vaccine. The chain links TRBV20-1 to TRBJ2-1; D gene uncertain. The CDR3: CSASSFADPSSYNEQFF. The CDR3 bases are TGCAGTGCCAGCAGTTTCGCGGACCCGAGCTCCTACAATGAGCAGTTCTTC.